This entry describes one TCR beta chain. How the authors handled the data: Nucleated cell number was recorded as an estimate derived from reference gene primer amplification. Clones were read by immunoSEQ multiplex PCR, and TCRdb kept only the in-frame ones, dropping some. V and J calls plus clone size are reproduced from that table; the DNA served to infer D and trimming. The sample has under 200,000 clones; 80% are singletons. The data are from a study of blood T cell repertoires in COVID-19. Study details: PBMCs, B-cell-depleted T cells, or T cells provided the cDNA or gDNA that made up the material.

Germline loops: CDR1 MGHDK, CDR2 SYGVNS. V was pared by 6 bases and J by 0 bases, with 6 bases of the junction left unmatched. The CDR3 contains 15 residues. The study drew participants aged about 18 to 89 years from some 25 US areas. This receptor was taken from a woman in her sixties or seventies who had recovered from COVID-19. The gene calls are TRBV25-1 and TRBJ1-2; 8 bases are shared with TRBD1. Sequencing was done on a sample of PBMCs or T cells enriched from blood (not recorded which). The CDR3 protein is CASSRAGGTNYGYTF. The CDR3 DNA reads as TGTGCCAGCAGCCGAGCAGGGGGCACTAACTATGGCTACACCTTC.